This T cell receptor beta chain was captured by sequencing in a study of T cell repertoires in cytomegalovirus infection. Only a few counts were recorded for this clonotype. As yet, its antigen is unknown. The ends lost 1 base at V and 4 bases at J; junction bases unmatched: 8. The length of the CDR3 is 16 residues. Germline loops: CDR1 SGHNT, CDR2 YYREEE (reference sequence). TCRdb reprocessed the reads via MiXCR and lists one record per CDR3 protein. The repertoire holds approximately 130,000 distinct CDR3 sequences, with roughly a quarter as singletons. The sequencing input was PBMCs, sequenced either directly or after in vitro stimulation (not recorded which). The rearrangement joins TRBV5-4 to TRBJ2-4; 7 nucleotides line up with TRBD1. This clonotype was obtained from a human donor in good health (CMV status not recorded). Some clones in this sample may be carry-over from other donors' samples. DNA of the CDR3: TGTGCCAGCAGCTTGAATCCCACGGGACAGAAAAACATTCAGTACTTC. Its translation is CASSLNPTGQKNIQYF.